This T cell receptor beta chain comes out of a study of blood T cell repertoires in COVID-19. Turning to the study itself: Samples taken during acute and convalescent COVID-19 were collected in the United States, Italy and Spain.

This table comes from immunoSEQ multiplex PCR, and its TCRdb copy is limited to in-frame clones, with some not included. The table records about 270,000 clones, about 89% of them present only once. The specimen sequenced was peripheral blood. The receptor's source is a woman aged 60 to 75 who had recovered from COVID-19.

The CDR3 region has the DNA TGTGCCAGCTCTCTCGGGGGGACGAGGACCCAGTACTTC. It codes for CASSLGGTRTQYF. This rearrangement joins TRBV28 to TRBJ2-5; 7 bases are a match to TRBD2. CDR3 size: 13 residues. V shed 8 bases and J 7 bases; nucleotides not matched to a gene: 10. The germline gives CDR1 MDHEN, CDR2 SYDVKM. Drawing the rest from reference TRBV28 and TRBJ2-5, the complete variable domain is DVKVTQSSRYLVKRTGEKVFLECVQDMDHENMFWYRQDPGLGLRLIYFSYDVKMKEKGDIPEGYSVSREKKERFSLILESASTNQTSMYLCASSLGGTRTQYFGPGTRLLVL.